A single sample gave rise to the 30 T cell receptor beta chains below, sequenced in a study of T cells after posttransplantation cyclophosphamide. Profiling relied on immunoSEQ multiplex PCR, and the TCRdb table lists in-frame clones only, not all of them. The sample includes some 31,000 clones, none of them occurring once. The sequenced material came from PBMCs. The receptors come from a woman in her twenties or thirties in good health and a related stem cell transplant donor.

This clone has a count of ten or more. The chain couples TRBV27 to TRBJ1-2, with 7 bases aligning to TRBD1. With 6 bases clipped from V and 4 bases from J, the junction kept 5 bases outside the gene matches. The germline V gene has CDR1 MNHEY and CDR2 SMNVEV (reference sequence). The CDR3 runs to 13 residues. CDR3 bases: TGTGCCAGCAGAGCGGGACAGACCTATGGCTACACCTTC. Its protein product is CASRAGQTYGYTF.

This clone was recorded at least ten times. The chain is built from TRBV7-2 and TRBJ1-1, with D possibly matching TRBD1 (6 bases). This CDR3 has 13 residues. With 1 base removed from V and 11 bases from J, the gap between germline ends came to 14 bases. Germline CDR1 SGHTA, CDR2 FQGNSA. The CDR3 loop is CASSLGNRDKAFF. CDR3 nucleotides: TGTGCCAGCAGCTTAGGAAACAGGGATAAGGCTTTCTTT.

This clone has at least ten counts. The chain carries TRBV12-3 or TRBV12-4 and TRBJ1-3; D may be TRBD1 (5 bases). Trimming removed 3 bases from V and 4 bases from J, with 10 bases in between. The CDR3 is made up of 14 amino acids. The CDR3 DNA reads TGTGCCAGCAGTTTTAGGGGTGCCGGAAACACCATATATTTT. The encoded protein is CASSFRGAGNTIYF.

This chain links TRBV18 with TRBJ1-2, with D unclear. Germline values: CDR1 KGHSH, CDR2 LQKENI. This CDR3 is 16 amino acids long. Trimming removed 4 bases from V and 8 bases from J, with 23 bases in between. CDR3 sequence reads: CASSQFRNSPKEGYTF. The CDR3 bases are TGTGCCAGCTCACAGTTCCGGAACAGTCCTAAGGAAGGCTACACCTTC.

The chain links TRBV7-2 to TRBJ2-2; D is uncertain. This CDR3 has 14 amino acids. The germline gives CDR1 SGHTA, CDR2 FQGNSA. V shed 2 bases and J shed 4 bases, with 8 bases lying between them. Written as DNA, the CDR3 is TGTGCCAGCAGCTTATACAACCCCACCGGGGAGCTGTTTTTT. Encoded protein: CASSLYNPTGELFF.

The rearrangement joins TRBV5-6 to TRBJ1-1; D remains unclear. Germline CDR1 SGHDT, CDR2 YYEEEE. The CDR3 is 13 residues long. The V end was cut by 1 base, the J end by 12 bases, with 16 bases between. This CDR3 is CASSLRPRDEPFF. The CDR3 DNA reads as TGTGCCAGCAGCTTGCGACCGCGGGATGAGCCTTTCTTT.

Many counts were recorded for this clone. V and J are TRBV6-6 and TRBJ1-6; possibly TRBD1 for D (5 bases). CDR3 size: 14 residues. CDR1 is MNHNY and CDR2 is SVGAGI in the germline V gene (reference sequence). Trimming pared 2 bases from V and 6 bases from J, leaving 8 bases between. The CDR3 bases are TGTGCCAGCAGTTACCCCAGGGTTAATTCACCCCTCCACTTT. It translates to CASSYPRVNSPLHF.

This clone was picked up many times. In DNA form, the CDR3 reads TGTGCCAGCAGCTTAATGACAGGGGGAGAGCAGTACTTC. It specifies CASSLMTGGEQYF. The genes are TRBV7-3 and TRBJ2-7, with 9 nucleotides matching TRBD1. Germline V gene data show CDR1 as SGHTA and CDR2 as FQGTGA. The CDR3 runs 13 residues. V gave up 1 base and J gave up 7 bases; unmatched junction bases: 2.

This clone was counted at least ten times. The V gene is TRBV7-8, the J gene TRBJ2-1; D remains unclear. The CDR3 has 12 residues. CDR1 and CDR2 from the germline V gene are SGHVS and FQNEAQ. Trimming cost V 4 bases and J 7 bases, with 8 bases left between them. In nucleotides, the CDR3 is TGTGCCAGCAGCTCCGAAGGGAATGAGCAGTTCTTC. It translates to CASSSEGNEQFF. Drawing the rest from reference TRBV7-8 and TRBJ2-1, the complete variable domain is GAGVSQSPRYKVAKRGQDVALRCDPISGHVSLFWYQQALGQGPEFLTYFQNEAQLDKSGLPSDRFFAERPEGSVSTLKIQRTQQEDSAVYLCASSSEGNEQFFGPGTRLTVL.

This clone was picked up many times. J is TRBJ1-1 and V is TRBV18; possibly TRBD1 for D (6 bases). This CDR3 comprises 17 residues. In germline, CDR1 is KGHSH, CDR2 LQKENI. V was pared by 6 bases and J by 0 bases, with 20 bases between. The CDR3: CASSKQGGFDMNTEAFF. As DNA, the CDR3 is TGTGCCAGCTCGAAACAGGGTGGATTTGATATGAACACTGAAGCTTTCTTT.

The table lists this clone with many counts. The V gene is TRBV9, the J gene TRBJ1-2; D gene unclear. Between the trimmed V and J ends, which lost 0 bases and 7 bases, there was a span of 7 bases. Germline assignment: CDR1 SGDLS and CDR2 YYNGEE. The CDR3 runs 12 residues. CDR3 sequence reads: CASSVGTGGYTF. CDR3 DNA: TGTGCCAGCAGCGTAGGGACTGGTGGCTACACCTTC.

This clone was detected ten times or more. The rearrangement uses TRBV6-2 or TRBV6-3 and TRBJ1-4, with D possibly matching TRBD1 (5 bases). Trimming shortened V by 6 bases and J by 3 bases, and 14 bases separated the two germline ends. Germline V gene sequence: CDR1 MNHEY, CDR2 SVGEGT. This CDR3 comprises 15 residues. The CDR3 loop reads CASRFAGWANEKLFF. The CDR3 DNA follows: TGTGCCAGCAGATTCGCAGGGTGGGCTAATGAAAAACTGTTTTTT.

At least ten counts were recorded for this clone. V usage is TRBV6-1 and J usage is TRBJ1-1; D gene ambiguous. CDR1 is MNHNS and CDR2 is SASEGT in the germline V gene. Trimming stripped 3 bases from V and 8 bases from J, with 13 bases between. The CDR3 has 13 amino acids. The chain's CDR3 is CASSEVGYLEAFF. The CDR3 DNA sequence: TGTGCCAGCAGTGAGGTCGGGTACCTCGAAGCTTTCTTT.

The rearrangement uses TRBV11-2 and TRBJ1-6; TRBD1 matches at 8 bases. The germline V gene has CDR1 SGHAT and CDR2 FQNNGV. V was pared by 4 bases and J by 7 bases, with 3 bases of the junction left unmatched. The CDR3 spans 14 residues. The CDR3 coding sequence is TGTGCCAGCAGCTGGACAGGGAGGAATTCACCCCTCCACTTT. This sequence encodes CASSWTGRNSPLHF.

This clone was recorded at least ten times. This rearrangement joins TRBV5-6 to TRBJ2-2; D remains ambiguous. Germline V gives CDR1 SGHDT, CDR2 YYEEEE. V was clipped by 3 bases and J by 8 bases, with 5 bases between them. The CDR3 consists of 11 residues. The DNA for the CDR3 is TGTGCCAGCAGCTCCCTTGGGGAGCTGTTTTTT. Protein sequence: CASSSLGELFF.

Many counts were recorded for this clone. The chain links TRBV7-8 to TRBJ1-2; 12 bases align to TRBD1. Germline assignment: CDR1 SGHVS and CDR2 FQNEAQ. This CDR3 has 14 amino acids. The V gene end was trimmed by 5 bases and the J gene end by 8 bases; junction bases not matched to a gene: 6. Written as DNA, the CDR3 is TGTGCCAGCAGCGCACGGGACAGGGGGCAAGGCTACACCTTC. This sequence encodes CASSARDRGQGYTF.

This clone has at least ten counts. The CDR3 coding sequence is TGTGCCTGGAACCCAGGAGCGGGGGAAACAGATACGCAGTATTTT. Amino acids: CAWNPGAGETDTQYF. The chain uses TRBV30 and TRBJ2-3; 8 nucleotides line up with TRBD2. Trimming took 4 bases from V and 3 from J; bases not matched to a gene: 9. CDR1 GTSNPN and CDR2 SVGIG come from the germline V gene (reference sequence). The CDR3 extends over 15 amino acids.

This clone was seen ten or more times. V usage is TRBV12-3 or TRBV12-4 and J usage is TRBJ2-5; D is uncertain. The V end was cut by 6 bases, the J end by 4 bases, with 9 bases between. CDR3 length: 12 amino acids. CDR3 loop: CASRLAGETQYF. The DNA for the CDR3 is TGTGCCAGCAGGCTGGCAGGAGAGACCCAGTACTTC.

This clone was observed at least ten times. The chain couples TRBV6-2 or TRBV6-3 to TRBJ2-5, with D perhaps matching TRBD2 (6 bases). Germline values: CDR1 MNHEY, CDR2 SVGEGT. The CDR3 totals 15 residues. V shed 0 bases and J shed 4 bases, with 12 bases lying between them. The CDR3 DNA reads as TGTGCCAGCAGTTACTCGTCGTCGGGGGTAGAGACCCAGTACTTC. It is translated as CASSYSSSGVETQYF.

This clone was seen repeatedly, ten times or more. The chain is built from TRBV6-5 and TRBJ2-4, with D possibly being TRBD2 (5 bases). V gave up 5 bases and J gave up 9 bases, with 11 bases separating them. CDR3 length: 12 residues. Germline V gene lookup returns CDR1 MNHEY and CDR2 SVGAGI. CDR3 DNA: TGTGCCAGCAGTCAACTAGGGATCATTCAGTACTTC. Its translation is CASSQLGIIQYF.

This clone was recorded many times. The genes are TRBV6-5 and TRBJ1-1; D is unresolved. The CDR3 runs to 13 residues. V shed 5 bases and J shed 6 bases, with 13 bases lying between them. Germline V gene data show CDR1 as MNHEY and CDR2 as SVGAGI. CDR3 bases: TGTGCCAGCAGTACCTCTGGCAAGGCTGAAGCTTTCTTT. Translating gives CASSTSGKAEAFF.

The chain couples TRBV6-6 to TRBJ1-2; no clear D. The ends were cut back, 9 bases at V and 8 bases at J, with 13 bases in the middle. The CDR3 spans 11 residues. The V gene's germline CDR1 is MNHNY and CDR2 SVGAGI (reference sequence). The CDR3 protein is CASSPNEGYTF. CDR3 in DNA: TGTGCCAGTAGCCCCAATGAGGGCTACACCTTC.

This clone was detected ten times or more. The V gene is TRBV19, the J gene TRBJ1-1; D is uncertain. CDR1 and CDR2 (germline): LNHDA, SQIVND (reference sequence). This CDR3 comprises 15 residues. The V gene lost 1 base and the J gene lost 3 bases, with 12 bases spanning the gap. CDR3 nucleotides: TGTGCCAGTAGTATAGTGACACGGAGGGACACTGAAGCTTTCTTT. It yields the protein CASSIVTRRDTEAFF.

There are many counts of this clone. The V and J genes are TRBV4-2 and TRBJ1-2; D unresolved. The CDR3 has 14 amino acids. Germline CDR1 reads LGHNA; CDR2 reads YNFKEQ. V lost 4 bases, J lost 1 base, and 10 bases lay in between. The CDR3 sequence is CASSPPGGNYGYTF. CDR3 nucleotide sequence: TGTGCCAGCAGCCCCCCAGGAGGTAACTATGGCTACACCTTC.

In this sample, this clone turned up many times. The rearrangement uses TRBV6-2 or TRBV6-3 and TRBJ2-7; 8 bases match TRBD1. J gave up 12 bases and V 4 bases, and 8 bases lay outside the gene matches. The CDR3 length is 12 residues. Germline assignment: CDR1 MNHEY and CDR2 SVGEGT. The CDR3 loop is CASSSIGQGLYF. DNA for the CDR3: TGTGCCAGCAGTTCCATAGGACAGGGTCTGTACTTC.

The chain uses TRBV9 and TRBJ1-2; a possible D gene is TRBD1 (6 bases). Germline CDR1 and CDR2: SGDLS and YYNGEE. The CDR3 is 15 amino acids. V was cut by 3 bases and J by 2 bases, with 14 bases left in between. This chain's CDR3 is CASSGILGQNYGYTF. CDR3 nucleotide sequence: TGTGCCAGCAGCGGAATCCTCGGACAGAACTATGGCTACACCTTC.

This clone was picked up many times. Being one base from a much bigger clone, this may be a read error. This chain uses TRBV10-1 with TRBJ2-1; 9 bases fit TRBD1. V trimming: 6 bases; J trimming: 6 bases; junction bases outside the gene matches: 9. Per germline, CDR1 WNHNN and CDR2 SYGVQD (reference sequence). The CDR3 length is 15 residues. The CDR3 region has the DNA TGCGCCAGCAGGGAAACGCGGACAGGGGTCAATGAGCAGTTCTTC. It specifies CASRETRTGVNEQFF.

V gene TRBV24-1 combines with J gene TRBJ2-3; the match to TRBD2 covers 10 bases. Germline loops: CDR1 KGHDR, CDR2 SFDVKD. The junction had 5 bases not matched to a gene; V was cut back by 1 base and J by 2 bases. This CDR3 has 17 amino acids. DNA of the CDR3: TGTGCCACCAGTGATTTCTGGACTAGCGGATCCACAGATACGCAGTATTTT. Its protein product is CATSDFWTSGSTDTQYF.

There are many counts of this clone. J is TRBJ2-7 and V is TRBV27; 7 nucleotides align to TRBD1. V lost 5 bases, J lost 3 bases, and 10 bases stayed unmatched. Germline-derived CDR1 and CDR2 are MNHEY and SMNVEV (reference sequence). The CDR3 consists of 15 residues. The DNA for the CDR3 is TGTGCCAGCAGTGGTTTCGGGACAGTGAACTACGAGCAGTACTTC. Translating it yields CASSGFGTVNYEQYF.

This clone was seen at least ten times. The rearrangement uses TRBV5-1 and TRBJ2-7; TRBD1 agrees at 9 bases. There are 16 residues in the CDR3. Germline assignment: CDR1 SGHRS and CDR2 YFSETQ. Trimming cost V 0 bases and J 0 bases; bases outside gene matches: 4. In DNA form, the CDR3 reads TGCGCCAGCAGCTTGGCTCCGGGACAGGGCTCCTACGAGCAGTACTTC. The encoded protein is CASSLAPGQGSYEQYF.